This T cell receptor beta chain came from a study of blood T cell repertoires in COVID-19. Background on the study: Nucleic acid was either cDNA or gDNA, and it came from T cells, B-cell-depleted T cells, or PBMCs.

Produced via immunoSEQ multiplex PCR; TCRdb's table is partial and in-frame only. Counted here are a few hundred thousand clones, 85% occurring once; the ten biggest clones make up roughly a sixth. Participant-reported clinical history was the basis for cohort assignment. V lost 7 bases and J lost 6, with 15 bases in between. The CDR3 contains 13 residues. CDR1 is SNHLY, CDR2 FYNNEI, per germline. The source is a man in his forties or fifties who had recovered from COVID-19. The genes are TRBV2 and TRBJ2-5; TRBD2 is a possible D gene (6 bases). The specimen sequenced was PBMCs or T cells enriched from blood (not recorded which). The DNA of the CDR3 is TGTGCCAGCAAGGAGGTGGGGGGAAAGACCCAGTACTTC. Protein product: CASKEVGGKTQYF.